The present entry profiles one TCR beta chain with its context. In the original workflow: Estimation of nucleated cell counts relied on the amplification of reference gene primers. Here immunoSEQ multiplex PCR was the method, and the copy in TCRdb shows in-frame clones only, minus some. The V and J calls and clone size are taken from that table; D and trimming were inferred from the DNA. Found here are approximately 350,000 clones, more than 80% of them singletons; the top ten hold around 3%. CDR3 length: 12 amino acids. Looked up from germline, CDR1 is MNHEY and CDR2 is SVGEGT. V was cut by 5 bases and J by 5 bases, with 9 bases left in between. The sample is drawn from a study of blood T cell repertoires in COVID-19.

Sequencing used peripheral blood. The V call is TRBV6-2 or TRBV6-3, the J call TRBJ2-5; D is unresolved. This receptor was obtained from a young woman with COVID-19, enrolled during active disease. In nucleotides, the CDR3 is TGTGCCAGCAGTGCCGTCGGGGAGACCCAGTACTTC. Protein: CASSAVGETQYF.